Each of the 22 T cell receptor beta chains below was sequenced from the same sample in a study of CD4 T cells in relation to SARS-CoV-2 and coronaviruses. Unexposed donor CD4+ T cells date from 2011-2018, before the COVID-19 pandemic. Sequencing used immunoSEQ multiplex PCR; TCRdb keeps in-frame clones, though not all of them. The sample holds around 69,000 clones, 94% seen once. Input material: naive CD4+ T cells from PBMCs. Indicated subset: naive CD4+ T cells isolated by negative enrichment. All receptors come from a human donor in good health.

V usage is TRBV14 and J usage is TRBJ2-2; possibly TRBD1 or TRBD2 for D (5 bases each). The ends were cut back, 1 base at V and 3 bases at J, with 9 bases in the middle. The CDR3 is 15 amino acids. Looked up from germline, CDR1 is SGHDN and CDR2 is FVKESK. The CDR3: CASSQARGHTGELFF. Here the CDR3 DNA reads TGTGCCAGCAGCCAAGCCCGGGGCCACACCGGGGAGCTGTTTTTT.

This chain connects TRBV3-1 (or the pseudogene TRBV3-2) to TRBJ2-2; the match to TRBD2 covers 11 bases. The junction had 8 bases not matched to a gene; V was cut back by 4 bases and J by 1 base. Germline V CDR1 and CDR2: LGHDT, YNNKEL (reference sequence). The CDR3 sequence is 18 residues long. The CDR3 sequence: CASSLRTSGYGNTGELFF. The CDR3 coding sequence is TGTGCCAGCAGCCTTCGGACTAGCGGGTATGGGAACACCGGGGAGCTGTTTTTT.

The chain is built from TRBV4-1 and TRBJ1-5; D is ambiguous. Germline V gene data show CDR1 as MGHRA and CDR2 as YSYEKL. The length of the CDR3 is 14 residues. The V and J ends lost 2 bases and 0 bases respectively, with 5 bases between them. The CDR3 protein is CASSQTHSNQPQHF. In DNA form, the CDR3 reads TGCGCCAGCAGCCAAACACATAGCAATCAGCCCCAGCATTTT.

The gene calls are TRBV3-1 (or the pseudogene TRBV3-2) and TRBJ2-7, with D maybe TRBD1 (7 bases). There are 13 residues in the CDR3. CDR1 and CDR2 from the germline V gene are LGHDT and YNNKEL (reference sequence). Trimming stripped 2 bases from V and 7 bases from J, with 12 bases between. This CDR3 reads CASSQLPGGEQYF. The CDR3 DNA is TGTGCCAGCAGCCAACTTCCAGGGGGGGAGCAGTACTTC.

The chain recombines TRBV7-6 with TRBJ1-5; D unresolved. There are 13 residues in the CDR3. With 3 bases removed from V and 6 bases from J, the gap between germline ends came to 9 bases. Per germline, CDR1 SGHVS and CDR2 FNYEAQ. The CDR3: CASSFDEGQPQHF. The CDR3 region has the DNA TGTGCCAGCAGCTTCGACGAGGGTCAGCCCCAGCATTTT.

The chain carries TRBV15 and TRBJ2-3; 10 bases align to TRBD1. The germline V gene encodes CDR1 LNHNV and CDR2 YYDKDF (reference sequence). J was trimmed by 4 bases and V by 4 bases; bases with no gene match: 17. This CDR3 is 19 amino acids long. The CDR3 reads CATSTSRQRTGGGADTQYF. CDR3 bases: TGTGCCACCAGCACCAGCAGACAAAGGACAGGGGGAGGTGCAGATACGCAGTATTTT.

This chain connects TRBV25-1 to TRBJ1-5, with 8 positions matching TRBD1. Germline V gene data show CDR1 as MGHDK and CDR2 as SYGVNS. The V gene end was trimmed by 3 bases and the J gene end by 2 bases; junction bases not matched to a gene: 3. CDR3 length equals 15 residues. The CDR3: CASSDRGLGNQPQHF. CDR3 sequence (DNA): TGTGCCAGCAGTGACAGGGGGCTCGGCAATCAGCCCCAGCATTTT.

This clone was seen once. In nucleotides, the CDR3 is TGTGCCAGCTCACCCCAAGCCGGAAACACCATATATTTT. Encoded protein: CASSPQAGNTIYF. The V gene is TRBV18, the J gene TRBJ1-3; D is undetermined. Germline V gene lookup returns CDR1 KGHSH and CDR2 LQKENI. This CDR3 spans 13 amino acids. The V end lost 3 bases, the J end lost 4 bases, and 7 bases lay between the germline ends.

Concerning this clone itself: Other DNA sequences in this specimen translate into the identical CDR3. The chain links TRBV24-1 to TRBJ2-2; D is possibly TRBD2 (6 bases). The CDR3 length is 16 residues. Germline lookup yields CDR1 KGHDR and CDR2 SFDVKD. With 4 bases removed from V and 0 bases from J, the gap between germline ends came to 11 bases. The CDR3 DNA follows: TGTGCCACCAGTGACCCCGGGGGTGCGAACACCGGGGAGCTGTTTTTT. Residues: CATSDPGGANTGELFF.

The chain carries TRBV24-1 and TRBJ2-1, with D possibly matching TRBD1 (5 bases). In germline, CDR1 is KGHDR, CDR2 SFDVKD. The CDR3 is 15 residues long. V was clipped by 3 bases and J by 0 bases, with 8 bases between them. The CDR3 spells CATSDIRGSYNEQFF. The CDR3 DNA reads as TGTGCCACCAGTGATATTAGGGGCTCCTACAATGAGCAGTTCTTC.

This chain uses TRBV19 with TRBJ1-1; D possibly corresponds to TRBD1 (6 bases). This CDR3 contains 15 residues. V lost 1 base, J lost 4 bases, and 13 bases lay in between. Germline V gives CDR1 LNHDA, CDR2 SQIVND (reference sequence). CDR3: CASSIGYRASTEAFF. In DNA, the CDR3 is TGTGCCAGTAGTATAGGCTACAGGGCTTCCACTGAAGCTTTCTTT.

The chain employs TRBV4-2 and TRBJ1-6; TRBD1 might be the D (6 bases). V lost 1 base to trimming and J lost 4 bases, with 8 bases between them. Germline CDR1 and CDR2: LGHNA and YNFKEQ. The CDR3 length is 15 residues. This CDR3 reads CASSQGTVYNSPLHF. CDR3 sequence (DNA): TGTGCCAGCAGCCAAGGGACAGTATATAATTCACCCCTCCACTTT.

V and J are TRBV28 and TRBJ2-2; a possible D gene is TRBD1 (6 bases). Germline CDR1 reads MDHEN; CDR2 reads SYDVKM. Trimming pared 10 bases from V and 4 bases from J, leaving 16 bases between. This CDR3 has 14 amino acids. This chain's CDR3 is CAIQDSRGTGELFF. The CDR3 DNA is TGTGCCATACAGGACAGCCGTGGCACCGGGGAGCTGTTTTTT.

The chain joins TRBV6-1 to TRBJ1-5; 7 bases are a match to TRBD1. CDR3 length: 18 residues. J lost 0 bases, V lost 4 bases, and 12 bases had no gene match. Germline lookup yields CDR1 MNHNS and CDR2 SASEGT. DNA of the CDR3: TGTGCCAGCAGTGCACCGAAGACGACAGGGCTTAGCAATCAGCCCCAGCATTTT. Amino acid sequence: CASSAPKTTGLSNQPQHF.

This chain links TRBV19 with TRBJ2-1; the D gene is possibly TRBD2 (6 bases). Germline V lookup: CDR1 LNHDA, CDR2 SQIVND (reference sequence). Deletions cut 5 bases from V and 7 bases from J, with 12 bases between. The CDR3 spans 13 residues. The DNA for the CDR3 is TGTGCCAGTAGTCCCGGGGACTGGAATGAGCAGTTCTTC. Amino acids: CASSPGDWNEQFF.

This clone was counted once. The chain combines TRBV7-6 with TRBJ2-7, with 8 nucleotides matching TRBD2. Germline CDR1 and CDR2: SGHVS and FNYEAQ. V shed 5 bases, J shed 2 bases, and the junction held 8 bases outside the gene matches. The CDR3 spans 15 residues. CDR3 sequence: CASSLSGSPPYEQYF. CDR3 DNA: TGTGCCAGCAGCCTCAGCGGGAGCCCCCCCTACGAGCAGTACTTC.

The rearrangement links TRBV6-2 or TRBV6-3 to TRBJ2-1; possibly TRBD1 for D (5 bases). This CDR3 spans 16 amino acids. Per the germline V gene, CDR1 is MNHEY and CDR2 is SVGEGT. The V gene lost 2 bases and the J gene lost 2 bases, with 13 bases spanning the gap. The DNA for the CDR3 is TGTGCCAGCAGTTACCAGGTATCCAGGGCCTACAATGAGCAGTTCTTC. Amino acid sequence: CASSYQVSRAYNEQFF.

The V and J genes are TRBV19 and TRBJ2-7, with 11 bases identical to TRBD1. CDR3 length equals 16 residues. Unmatched junction bases numbered 8, after V lost 3 bases and J lost 4 bases. The V gene's germline CDR1 is LNHDA and CDR2 SQIVND (reference sequence). CDR3 nucleotide sequence: TGTGCCAGTAGTATCCCGCGGACAGGGGGCGGGTACGAGCAGTACTTC. Translated, it gives CASSIPRTGGGYEQYF.

The rearrangement links TRBV27 to TRBJ2-1; D is uncertain. Trimming took off 5 bases at V and 0 bases at J, with 17 bases between the two ends. This CDR3 has 17 residues. Looked up from germline, CDR1 is MNHEY and CDR2 is SMNVEV (reference sequence). CDR3 bases: TGTGCCAGCAGTCGTACGGGTGCCTCTAGCTCCTACAATGAGCAGTTCTTC. It translates to CASSRTGASSSYNEQFF.

The rearrangement uses TRBV7-8 and TRBJ2-1; 10 positions agree with TRBD2. CDR1 is SGHVS and CDR2 is FQNEAQ in the germline V gene. The CDR3 runs to 17 residues. J lost 5 bases, V lost 5 bases, and 12 bases had no gene match. Here the CDR3 DNA reads TGTGCCAGCAGCCCCCCGGGGAGCGGGAGGGCCAACAATGAGCAGTTCTTC. This encodes CASSPPGSGRANNEQFF.

The CDR3 is CASSEVPTQYF. CDR3 bases: TGTGCCAGCAGTGAGGTACCTACGCAGTATTTT. The V gene is TRBV6-1, the J gene TRBJ2-3; no reliable D call. With 3 bases removed from V and 8 bases from J, the gap between germline ends came to 6 bases. The CDR3 has 11 residues. Germline V gene data show CDR1 as MNHNS and CDR2 as SASEGT.

This rearrangement joins TRBV6-2 or TRBV6-3 to TRBJ2-4; 10 bases align to TRBD2. The CDR3 runs to 16 residues. The V gene end was trimmed by 4 bases and the J gene end by 6 bases; junction bases not matched to a gene: 9. Germline V CDR1 and CDR2: MNHEY, SVGEGT. In nucleotides, the CDR3 is TGTGCCAGCAGTTCGCCCGGGACTAGCGTGTCAAACATTCAGTACTTC. Translating gives CASSSPGTSVSNIQYF.